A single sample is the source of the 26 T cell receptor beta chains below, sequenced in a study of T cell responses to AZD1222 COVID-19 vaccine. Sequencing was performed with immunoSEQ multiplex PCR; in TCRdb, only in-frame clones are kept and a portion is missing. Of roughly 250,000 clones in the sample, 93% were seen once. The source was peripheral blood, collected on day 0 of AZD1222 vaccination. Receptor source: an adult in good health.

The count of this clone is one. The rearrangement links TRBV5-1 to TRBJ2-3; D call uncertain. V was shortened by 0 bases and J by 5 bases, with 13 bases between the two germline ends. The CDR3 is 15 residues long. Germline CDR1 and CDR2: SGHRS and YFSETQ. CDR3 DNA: TGCGCCAGCAGCTTGGTAACCACACCACAAGATACGCAGTATTTT. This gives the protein CASSLVTTPQDTQYF. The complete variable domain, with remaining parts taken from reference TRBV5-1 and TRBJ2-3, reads KAGVTQTPRYLIKTRGQQVTLSCSPISGHRSVSWYQQTPGQGLQFLFEYFSETQRNKGNFPGRFSGRQFSNSRSEMNVSTLELGDSALYLCASSLVTTPQDTQYFGPGTRLTVL.

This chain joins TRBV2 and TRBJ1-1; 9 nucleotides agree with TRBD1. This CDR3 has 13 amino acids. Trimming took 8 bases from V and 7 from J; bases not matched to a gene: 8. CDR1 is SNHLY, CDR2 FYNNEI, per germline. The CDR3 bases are TGTGCCAGCGCCCGGGACAGGGAAGGTGAAGCTTTCTTT. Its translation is CASARDREGEAFF. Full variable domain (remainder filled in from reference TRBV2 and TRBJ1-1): EPEVTQTPSHQVTQMGQEVILRCVPISNHLYFYWYRQILGQKVEFLVSFYNNEISEKSEIFDDQFSVERPDGSNFTLKIRSTKLEDSAMYFCASARDREGEAFFGQGTRLTVV.

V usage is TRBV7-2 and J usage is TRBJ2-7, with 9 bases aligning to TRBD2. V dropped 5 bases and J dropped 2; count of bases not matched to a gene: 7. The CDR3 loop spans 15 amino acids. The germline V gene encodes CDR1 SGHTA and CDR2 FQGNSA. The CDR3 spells CASSVFSGGPYEQYF. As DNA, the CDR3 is TGTGCCAGCAGCGTATTTAGCGGGGGCCCCTACGAGCAGTACTTC.

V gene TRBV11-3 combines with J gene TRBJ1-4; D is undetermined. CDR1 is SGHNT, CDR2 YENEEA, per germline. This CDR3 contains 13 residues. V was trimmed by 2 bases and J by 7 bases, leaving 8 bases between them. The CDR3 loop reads CASSLRGGEKLFF. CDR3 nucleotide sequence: TGTGCCAGCAGCTTACGGGGTGGTGAAAAACTGTTTTTT.

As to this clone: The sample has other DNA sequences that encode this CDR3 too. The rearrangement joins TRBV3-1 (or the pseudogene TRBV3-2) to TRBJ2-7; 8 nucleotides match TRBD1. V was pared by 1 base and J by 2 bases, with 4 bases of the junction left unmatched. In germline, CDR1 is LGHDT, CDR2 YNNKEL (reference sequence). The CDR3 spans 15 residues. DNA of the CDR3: TGTGCCAGCAGCCAAGCCGGGACAGGTCCCTACGAGCAGTACTTC. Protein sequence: CASSQAGTGPYEQYF.

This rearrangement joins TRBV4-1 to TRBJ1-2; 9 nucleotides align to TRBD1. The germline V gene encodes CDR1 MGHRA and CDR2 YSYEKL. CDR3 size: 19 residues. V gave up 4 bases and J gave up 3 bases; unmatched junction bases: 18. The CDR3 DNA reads TGCGCCAGCAGCCCCCAGCCCGGCTACCACCGGGACAGGGACTATGGCTACACCTTC. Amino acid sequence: CASSPQPGYHRDRDYGYTF.

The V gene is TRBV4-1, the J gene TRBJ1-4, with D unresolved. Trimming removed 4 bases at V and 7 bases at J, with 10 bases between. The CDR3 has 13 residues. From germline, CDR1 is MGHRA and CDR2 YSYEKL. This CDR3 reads CASSRTSGEKLFF. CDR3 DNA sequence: TGCGCCAGCAGCCGAACCAGTGGTGAAAAACTGTTTTTT.

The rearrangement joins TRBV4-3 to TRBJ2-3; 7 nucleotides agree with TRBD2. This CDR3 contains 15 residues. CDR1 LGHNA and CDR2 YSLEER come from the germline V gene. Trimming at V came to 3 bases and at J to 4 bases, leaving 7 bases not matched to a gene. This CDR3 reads CASSQSVGGADTQYF. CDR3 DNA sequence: TGCGCCAGCAGCCAGTCCGTGGGGGGGGCAGATACGCAGTATTTT.

CDR3 protein: CSTRTGDYGYTF. CDR3 DNA sequence: TGCAGCACCCGGACAGGGGACTATGGCTACACCTTC. V is TRBV29-1 and J is TRBJ1-2, with 9 bases aligning to TRBD1. Germline CDR1 and CDR2: SQVTM and ANQGSEA. CDR3 length: 12 amino acids. V lost 8 bases, J lost 3 bases, and 4 bases stayed unmatched.

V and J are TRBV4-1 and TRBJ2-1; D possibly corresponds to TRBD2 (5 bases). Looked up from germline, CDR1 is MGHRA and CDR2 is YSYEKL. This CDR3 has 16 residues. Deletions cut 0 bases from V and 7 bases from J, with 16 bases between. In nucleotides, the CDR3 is TGCGCCAGCAGCCAAGATCGGACGGGAATAAGAAATGAGCAGTTCTTC. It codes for CASSQDRTGIRNEQFF.

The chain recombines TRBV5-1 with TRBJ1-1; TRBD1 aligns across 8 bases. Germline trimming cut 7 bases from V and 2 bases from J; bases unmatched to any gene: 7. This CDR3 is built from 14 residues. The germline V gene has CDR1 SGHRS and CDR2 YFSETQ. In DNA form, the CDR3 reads TGCGCCAGCCAAGGACAGGGAACAAACACTGAAGCTTTCTTT. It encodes CASQGQGTNTEAFF.

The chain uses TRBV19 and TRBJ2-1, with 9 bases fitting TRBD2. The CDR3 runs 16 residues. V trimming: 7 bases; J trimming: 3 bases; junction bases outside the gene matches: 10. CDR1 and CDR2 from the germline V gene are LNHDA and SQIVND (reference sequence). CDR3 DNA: TGTGCCAGTACCCCTGGCGGGGGGGCCTTCTACAATGAGCAGTTCTTC. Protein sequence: CASTPGGGAFYNEQFF.

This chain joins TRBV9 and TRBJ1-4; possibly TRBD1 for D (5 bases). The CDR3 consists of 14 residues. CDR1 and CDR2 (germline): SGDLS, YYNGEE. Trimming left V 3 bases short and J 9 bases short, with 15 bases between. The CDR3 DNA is TGTGCCAGCAGCGCGGACACAGGTGGAAAAAAACTGTTTTTT. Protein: CASSADTGGKKLFF.

In nucleotides, the CDR3 is TGTGCCAGCAGTTTATACCAGGTGAACACTGAAGCTTTCTTT. Translating it yields CASSLYQVNTEAFF. The V call is TRBV28, the J call TRBJ1-1, with D unresolved. Germline loops: CDR1 MDHEN, CDR2 SYDVKM. With 1 base removed from V and 0 bases from J, the gap between germline ends came to 6 bases. This CDR3 comprises 14 residues.

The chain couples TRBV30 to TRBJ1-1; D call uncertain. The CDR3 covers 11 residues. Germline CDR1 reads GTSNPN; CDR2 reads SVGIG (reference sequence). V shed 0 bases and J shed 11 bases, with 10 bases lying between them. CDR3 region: CAWSVSGGAFF. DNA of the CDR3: TGTGCCTGGAGTGTTTCGGGAGGCGCTTTCTTT.

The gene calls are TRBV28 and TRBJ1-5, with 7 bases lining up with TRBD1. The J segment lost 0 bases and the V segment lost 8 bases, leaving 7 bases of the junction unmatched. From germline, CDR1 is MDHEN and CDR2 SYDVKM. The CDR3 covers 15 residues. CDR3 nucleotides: TGTGCCAGCGGCGGGACAGCTTATAGCAATCAGCCCCAGCATTTT. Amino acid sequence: CASGGTAYSNQPQHF. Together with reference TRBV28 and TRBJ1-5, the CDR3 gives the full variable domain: DVKVTQSSRYLVKRTGEKVFLECVQDMDHENMFWYRQDPGLGLRLIYFSYDVKMKEKGDIPEGYSVSREKKERFSLILESASTNQTSMYLCASGGTAYSNQPQHFGDGTRLSIL.

The CDR3, as DNA: TGCAGTGCCGGGCGGACCTATGGCTACACCTTC. Residues: CSAGRTYGYTF. V usage is TRBV20-1 and J usage is TRBJ1-2; no clear D. CDR1 DFQATT and CDR2 SNEGSKA come from the germline V gene (reference sequence). Trimming took off 6 bases at V and 4 bases at J, with 9 bases between the two ends. This CDR3 comprises 11 residues.

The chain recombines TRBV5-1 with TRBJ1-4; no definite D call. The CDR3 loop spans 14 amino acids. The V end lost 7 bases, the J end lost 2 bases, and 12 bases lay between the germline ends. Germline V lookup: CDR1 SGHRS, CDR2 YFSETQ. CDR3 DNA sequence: TGCGCCAGCCGCCCCCGGGTGACTAATGAAAAACTGTTTTTT. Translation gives CASRPRVTNEKLFF.

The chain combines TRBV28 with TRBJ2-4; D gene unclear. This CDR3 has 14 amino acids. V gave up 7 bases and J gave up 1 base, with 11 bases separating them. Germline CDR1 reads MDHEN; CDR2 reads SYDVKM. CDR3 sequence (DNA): TGTGCCAGCAATCTGGGGTTGGCCAAAAACATTCAGTACTTC. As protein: CASNLGLAKNIQYF.

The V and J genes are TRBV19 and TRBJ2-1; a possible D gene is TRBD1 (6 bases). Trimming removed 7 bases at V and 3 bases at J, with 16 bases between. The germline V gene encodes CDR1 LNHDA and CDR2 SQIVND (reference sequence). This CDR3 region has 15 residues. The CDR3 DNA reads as TGTGCCAGTAAAACCTCAGGGGCACTCTACAATGAGCAGTTCTTC. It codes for CASKTSGALYNEQFF.

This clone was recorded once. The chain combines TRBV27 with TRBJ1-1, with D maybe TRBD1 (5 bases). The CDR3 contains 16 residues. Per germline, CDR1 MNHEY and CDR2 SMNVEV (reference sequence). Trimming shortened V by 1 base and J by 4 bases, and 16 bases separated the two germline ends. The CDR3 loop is CASSLLPTRGGTEAFF. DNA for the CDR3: TGTGCCAGCAGTTTATTACCCACCCGGGGGGGCACTGAAGCTTTCTTT.

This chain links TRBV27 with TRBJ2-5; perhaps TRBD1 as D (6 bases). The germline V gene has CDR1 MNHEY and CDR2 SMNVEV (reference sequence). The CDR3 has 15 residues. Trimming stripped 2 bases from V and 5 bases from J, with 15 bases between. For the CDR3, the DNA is TGTGCCAGCAGTTTAGGGGGCAGGGTATGGGAGACCCAGTACTTC. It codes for CASSLGGRVWETQYF.

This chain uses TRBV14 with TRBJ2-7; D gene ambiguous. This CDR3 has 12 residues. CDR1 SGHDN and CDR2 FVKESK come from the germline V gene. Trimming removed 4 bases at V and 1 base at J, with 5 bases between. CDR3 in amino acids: CASSRISYEQYF. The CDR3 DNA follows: TGTGCCAGCAGCCGGATATCCTACGAGCAGTACTTC. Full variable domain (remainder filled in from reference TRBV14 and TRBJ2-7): EAGVTQFPSHSVIEKGQTVTLRCDPISGHDNLYWYRRVMGKEIKFLLHFVKESKQDESGMPNNRFLAERTGGTYSTLKVQPAELEDSGVYFCASSRISYEQYFGPGTRLTVT.

The CDR3 DNA is TGCAGCGTTGAGATGGGACCAGATACGCAGTATTTT. The encoded protein is CSVEMGPDTQYF. The V call is TRBV29-1, the J call TRBJ2-3; D tentatively fits TRBD1 or TRBD2 (5 bases each). This CDR3 has 12 amino acids. CDR1 and CDR2 (germline): SQVTM, ANQGSEA. V was cut by 3 bases and J by 4 bases, with 8 bases left in between.

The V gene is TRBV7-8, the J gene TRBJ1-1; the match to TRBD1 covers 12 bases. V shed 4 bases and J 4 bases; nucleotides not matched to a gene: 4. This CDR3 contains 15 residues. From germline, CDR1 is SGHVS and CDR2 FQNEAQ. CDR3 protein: CASSSGTGGRTEAFF. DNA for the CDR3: TGTGCCAGCAGCTCAGGGACAGGGGGCCGCACTGAAGCTTTCTTT.

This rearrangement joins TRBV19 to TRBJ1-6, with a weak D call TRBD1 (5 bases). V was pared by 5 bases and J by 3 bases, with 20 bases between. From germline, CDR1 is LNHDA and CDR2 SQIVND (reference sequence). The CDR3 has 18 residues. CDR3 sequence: CASSVFSLGRGYNSPLHF. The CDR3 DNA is TGTGCCAGTAGTGTCTTTTCGTTGGGACGGGGCTATAATTCACCCCTCCACTTT. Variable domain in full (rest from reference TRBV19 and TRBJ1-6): DGGITQSPKYLFRKEGQNVTLSCEQNLNHDAMYWYRQDPGQGLRLIYYSQIVNDFQKGDIAEGYSVSREKKESFPLTVTSAQKNPTAFYLCASSVFSLGRGYNSPLHFGNGTRLTVT.